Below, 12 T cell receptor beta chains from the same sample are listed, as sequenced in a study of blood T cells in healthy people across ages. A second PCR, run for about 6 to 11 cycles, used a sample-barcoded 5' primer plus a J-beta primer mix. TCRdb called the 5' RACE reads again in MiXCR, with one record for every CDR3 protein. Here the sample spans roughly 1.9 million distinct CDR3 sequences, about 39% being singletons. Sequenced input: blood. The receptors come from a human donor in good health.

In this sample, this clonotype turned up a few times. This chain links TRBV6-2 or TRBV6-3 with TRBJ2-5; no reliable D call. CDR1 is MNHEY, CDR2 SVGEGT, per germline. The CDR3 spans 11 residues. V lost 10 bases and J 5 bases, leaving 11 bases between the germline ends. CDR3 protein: CATGIRETQYF. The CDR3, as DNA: TGTGCCACTGGGATCCGGGAGACCCAGTACTTC.

This CDR3 reads CSALSTGKAFF. The CDR3 DNA follows: TGCAGCGCCCTATCGACAGGGAAGGCTTTCTTT. V is TRBV29-1 and J is TRBJ1-1, with 7 bases lining up with TRBD1. Germline V gene lookup returns CDR1 SQVTM and CDR2 ANQGSEA. The CDR3 is made up of 11 amino acids. The trim removed 7 bases at V and 11 bases at J, leaving 10 bases unmatched.

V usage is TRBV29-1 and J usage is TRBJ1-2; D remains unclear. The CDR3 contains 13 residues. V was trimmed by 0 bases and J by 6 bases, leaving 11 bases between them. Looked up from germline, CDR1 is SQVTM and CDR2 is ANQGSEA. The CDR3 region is CSVEDSPSDGYTF. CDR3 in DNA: TGCAGCGTTGAAGATTCCCCCTCTGATGGCTACACCTTC.

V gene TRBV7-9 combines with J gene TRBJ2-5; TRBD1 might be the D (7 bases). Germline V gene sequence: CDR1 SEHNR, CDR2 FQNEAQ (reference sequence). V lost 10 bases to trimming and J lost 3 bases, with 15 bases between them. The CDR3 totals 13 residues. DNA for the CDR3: TGTGCCACTTCCGGAGGGGGCGAAGAGACCCAGTACTTC. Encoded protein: CATSGGGEETQYF.

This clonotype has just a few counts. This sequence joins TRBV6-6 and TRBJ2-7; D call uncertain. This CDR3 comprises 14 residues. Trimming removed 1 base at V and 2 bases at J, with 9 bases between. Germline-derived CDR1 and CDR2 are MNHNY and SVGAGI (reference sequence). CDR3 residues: CASSYFGQTYEQYF. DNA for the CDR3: TGTGCCAGCAGTTACTTCGGGCAGACCTACGAGCAGTACTTC.

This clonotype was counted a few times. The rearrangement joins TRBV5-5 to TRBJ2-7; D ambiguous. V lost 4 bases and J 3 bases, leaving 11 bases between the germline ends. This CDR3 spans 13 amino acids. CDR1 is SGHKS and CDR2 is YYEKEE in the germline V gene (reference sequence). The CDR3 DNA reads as TGTGCCAGCAGCACGGACGGCCTCTACGAGCAGTACTTC. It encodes CASSTDGLYEQYF.

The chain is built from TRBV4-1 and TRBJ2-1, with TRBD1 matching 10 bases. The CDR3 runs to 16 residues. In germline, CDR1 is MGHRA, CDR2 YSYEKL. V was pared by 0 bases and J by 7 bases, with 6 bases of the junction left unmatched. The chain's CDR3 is CASSQDRTGGGNEQFF. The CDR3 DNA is TGCGCCAGCAGCCAAGATAGGACAGGGGGGGGAAATGAGCAGTTCTTC.

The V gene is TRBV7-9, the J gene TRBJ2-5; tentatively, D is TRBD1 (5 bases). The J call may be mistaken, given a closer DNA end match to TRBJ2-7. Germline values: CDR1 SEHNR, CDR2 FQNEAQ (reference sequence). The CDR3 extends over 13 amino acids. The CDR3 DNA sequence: TGTGCCAGCAGCCGATATCAGGGAAACGAGCAGTACTTC. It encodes CASSRYQGNEQYF.

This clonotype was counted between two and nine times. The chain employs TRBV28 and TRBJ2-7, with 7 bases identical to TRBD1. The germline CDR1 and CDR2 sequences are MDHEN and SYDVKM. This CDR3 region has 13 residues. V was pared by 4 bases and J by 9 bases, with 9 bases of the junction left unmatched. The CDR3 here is CASSSRDREGQYF. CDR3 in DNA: TGTGCCAGCAGTTCCCGCGACAGGGAAGGGCAGTACTTC.

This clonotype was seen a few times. Written as DNA, the CDR3 is TGCAGTGCTAGAGTCACTGCCAAAGGGTACTACGAGCAGTACTTC. Translation gives CSARVTAKGYYEQYF. The rearrangement uses TRBV20-1 and TRBJ2-7, with D hard to call. The V gene's germline CDR1 is DFQATT and CDR2 SNEGSKA (reference sequence). CDR3 size: 15 residues. Trimming removed 1 base from V and 3 bases from J, with 16 bases in between.

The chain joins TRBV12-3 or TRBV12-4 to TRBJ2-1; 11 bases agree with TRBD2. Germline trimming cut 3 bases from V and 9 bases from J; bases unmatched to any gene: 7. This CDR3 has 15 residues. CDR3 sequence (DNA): TGTGCCAGCAGTTTTAGACTAGCGGGGACTTTTGAGCAGTTCTTC. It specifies CASSFRLAGTFEQFF.

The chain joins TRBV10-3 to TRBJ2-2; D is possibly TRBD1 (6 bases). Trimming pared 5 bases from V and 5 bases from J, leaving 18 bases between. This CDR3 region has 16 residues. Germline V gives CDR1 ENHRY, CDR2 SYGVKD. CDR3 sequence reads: CAISSGTRGITGELFF. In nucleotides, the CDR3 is TGTGCCATCAGTTCCGGGACAAGGGGGATAACCGGGGAGCTGTTTTTT.